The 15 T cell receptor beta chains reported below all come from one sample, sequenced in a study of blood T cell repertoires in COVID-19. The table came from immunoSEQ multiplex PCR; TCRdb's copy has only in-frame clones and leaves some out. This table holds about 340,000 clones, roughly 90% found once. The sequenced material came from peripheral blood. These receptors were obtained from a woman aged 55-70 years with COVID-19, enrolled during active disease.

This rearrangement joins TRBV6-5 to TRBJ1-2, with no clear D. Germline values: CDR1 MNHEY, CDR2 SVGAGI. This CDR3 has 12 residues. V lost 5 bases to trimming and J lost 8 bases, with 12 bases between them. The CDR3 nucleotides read TGTGCCAGCAGTACTTCAGGCCGCGGCTACACCTTC. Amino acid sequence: CASSTSGRGYTF.

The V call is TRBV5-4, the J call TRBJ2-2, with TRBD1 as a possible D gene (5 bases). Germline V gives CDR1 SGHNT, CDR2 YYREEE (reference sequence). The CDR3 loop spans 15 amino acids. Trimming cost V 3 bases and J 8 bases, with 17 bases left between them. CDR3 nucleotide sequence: TGTGCCAGCAGCTCTCCGACAGCCTCCAGGGGGGAGCTGTTTTTT. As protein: CASSSPTASRGELFF. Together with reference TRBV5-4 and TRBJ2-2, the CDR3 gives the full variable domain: ETGVTQSPTHLIKTRGQQVTLRCSSQSGHNTVSWYQQALGQGPQFIFQYYREEENGRGNFPPRFSGLQFPNYSSELNVNALELDDSALYLCASSSPTASRGELFFGEGSRLTVL.

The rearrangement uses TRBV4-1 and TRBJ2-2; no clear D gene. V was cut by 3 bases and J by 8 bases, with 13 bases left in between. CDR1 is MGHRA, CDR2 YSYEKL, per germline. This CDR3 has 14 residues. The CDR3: CASSHPNGVGELFF. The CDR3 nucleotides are TGCGCCAGCAGCCACCCAAACGGAGTGGGGGAGCTGTTTTTT.

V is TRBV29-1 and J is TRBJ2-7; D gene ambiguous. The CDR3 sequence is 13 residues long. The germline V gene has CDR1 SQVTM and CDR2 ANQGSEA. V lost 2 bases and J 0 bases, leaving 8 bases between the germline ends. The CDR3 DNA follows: TGCAGCGTTGAAAGCGAGTTCTCCTACGAGCAGTACTTC. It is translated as CSVESEFSYEQYF.

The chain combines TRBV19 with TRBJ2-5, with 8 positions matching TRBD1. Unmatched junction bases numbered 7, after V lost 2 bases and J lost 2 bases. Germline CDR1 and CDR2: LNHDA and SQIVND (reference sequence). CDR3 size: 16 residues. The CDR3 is CASSITGGFWQETQYF. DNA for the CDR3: TGTGCCAGTAGTATAACAGGGGGATTTTGGCAAGAGACCCAGTACTTC.

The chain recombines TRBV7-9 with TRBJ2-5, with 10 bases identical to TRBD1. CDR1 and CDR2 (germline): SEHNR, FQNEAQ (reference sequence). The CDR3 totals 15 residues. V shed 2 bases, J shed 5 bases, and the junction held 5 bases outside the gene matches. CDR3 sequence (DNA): TGTGCCAGCAGCTTACGGGACAGGGGATGGGAGACCCAGTACTTC. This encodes CASSLRDRGWETQYF.

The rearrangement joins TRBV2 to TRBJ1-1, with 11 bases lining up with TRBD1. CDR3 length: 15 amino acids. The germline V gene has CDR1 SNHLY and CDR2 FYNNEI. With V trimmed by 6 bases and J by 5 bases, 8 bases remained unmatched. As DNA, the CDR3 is TGTGCCAGCAGCCCTACGGGACAGGGGGTTACTGAAGCTTTCTTT. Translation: CASSPTGQGVTEAFF.

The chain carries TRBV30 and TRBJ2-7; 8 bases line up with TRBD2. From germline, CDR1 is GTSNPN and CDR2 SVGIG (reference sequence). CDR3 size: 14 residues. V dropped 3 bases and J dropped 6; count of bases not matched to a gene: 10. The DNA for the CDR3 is TGTGCCTGGAGCGCCGGGGGGGCCCTCACCGAGCAGTACTTC. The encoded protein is CAWSAGGALTEQYF.

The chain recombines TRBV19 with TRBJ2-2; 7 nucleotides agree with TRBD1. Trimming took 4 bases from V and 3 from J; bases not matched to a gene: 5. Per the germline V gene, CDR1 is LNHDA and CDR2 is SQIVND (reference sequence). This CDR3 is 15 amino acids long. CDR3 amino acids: CASSRQGLYTGELFF. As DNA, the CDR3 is TGTGCCAGTAGTAGACAGGGTTTGTACACCGGGGAGCTGTTTTTT.

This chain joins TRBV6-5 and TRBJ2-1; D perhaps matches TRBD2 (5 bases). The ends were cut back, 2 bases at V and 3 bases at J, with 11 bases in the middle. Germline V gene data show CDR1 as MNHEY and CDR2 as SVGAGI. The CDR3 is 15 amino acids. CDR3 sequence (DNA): TGTGCCAGCAGTTACAATAGCGCCTTCTACAATGAGCAGTTCTTC. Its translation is CASSYNSAFYNEQFF.

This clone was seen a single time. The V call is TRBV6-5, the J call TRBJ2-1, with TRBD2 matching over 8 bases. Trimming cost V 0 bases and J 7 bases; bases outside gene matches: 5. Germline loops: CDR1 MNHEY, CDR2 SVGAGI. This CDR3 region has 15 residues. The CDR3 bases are TGTGCCAGCAGTTACTCGGCGGGGGGAGGAAATGAGCAGTTCTTC. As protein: CASSYSAGGGNEQFF.

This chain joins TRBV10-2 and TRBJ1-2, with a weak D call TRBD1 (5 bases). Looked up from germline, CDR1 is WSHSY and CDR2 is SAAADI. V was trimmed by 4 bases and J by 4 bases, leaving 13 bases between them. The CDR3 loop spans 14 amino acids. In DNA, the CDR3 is TGCGCCAGCAGTGTAAACCGGGACTTCTATGGCTACACCTTC. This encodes CASSVNRDFYGYTF.

The CDR3 nucleotides are TGTGCCAGCAGCCAACTAGCGGGGGAGGCAGATACGCAGTATTTT. Its protein is CASSQLAGEADTQYF. The V and J genes are TRBV4-2 and TRBJ2-3; TRBD2 agrees at 10 bases. Germline-derived CDR1 and CDR2 are LGHNA and YNFKEQ. CDR3 length: 15 amino acids. The junction had 3 bases not matched to a gene; V was cut back by 2 bases and J by 4 bases.

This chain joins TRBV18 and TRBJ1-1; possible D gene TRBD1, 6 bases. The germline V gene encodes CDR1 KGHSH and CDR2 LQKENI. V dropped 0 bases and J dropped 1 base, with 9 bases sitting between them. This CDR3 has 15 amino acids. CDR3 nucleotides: TGTGCCAGCTCACCACCGGGACACCAGAACACTGAAGCTTTCTTT. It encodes CASSPPGHQNTEAFF.

The DNA for the CDR3 is TGTGCCAGCAGGCAGGGCGGGGTGGGGTGGAAGACCCAGTACTTC. Translation gives CASRQGGVGWKTQYF. The genes are TRBV3-1 (or the pseudogene TRBV3-2) and TRBJ2-5; D might be TRBD2 (6 bases). CDR1 and CDR2 (germline): LGHDT, YNNKEL (reference sequence). This CDR3 spans 15 amino acids. Trimming cost V 6 bases and J 6 bases, with 20 bases left between them.